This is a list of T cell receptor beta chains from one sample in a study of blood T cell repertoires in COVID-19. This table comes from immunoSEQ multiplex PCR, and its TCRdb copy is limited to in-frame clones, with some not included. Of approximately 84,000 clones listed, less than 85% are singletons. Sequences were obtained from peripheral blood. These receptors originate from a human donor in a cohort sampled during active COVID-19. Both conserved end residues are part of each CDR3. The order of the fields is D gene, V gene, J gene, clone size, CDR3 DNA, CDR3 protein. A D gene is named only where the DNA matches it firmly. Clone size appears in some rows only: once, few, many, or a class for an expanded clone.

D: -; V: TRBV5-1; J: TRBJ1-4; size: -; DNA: TGCGCCAGCAGCTTGCAGACGGGGTCTAATGAAAAACTGTTTTTT; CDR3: CASSLQTGSNEKLFF
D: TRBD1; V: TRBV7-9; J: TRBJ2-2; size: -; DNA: TGTGCCAGCAGCTCCCCGGCAGGGCAGGGGGCGAACACCGGGGAGCTGTTTTTT; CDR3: CASSSPAGQGANTGELFF
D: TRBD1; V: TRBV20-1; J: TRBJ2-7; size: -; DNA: TGCAGTGCTAGTTTCAAAGTATATGGGACAGGGGATTACGAGCAGTACTTC; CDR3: CSASFKVYGTGDYEQYF
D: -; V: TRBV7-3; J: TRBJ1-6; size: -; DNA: TGTGCCAGCAGCTCCCCCGAGCCGAGCGCACCCCTCCACTTT; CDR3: CASSSPEPSAPLHF
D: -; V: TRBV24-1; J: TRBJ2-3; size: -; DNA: TGTGCCACCATGGGTCGGGGTGGGGAACCCACAGATACGCAGTATTTT; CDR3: CATMGRGGEPTDTQYF
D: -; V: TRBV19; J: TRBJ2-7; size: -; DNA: TGTGCCAGTAGTTCCGGACTCCCCCCCTACGAGCAGTACTTC; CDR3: CASSSGLPPYEQYF
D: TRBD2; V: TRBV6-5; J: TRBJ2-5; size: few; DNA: TGTGCCAGCAGTTCACTAGCGGACCATAAAGAGACCCAGTACTTC; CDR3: CASSSLADHKETQYF
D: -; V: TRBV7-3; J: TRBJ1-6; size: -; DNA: TGTGCCAGCAGCCTGGACAGTCAGTATTCACCCCTCCACTTT; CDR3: CASSLDSQYSPLHF
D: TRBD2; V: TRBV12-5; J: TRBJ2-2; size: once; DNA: TGTGCTAGTGGCTCCACTAGCGGGCTGTGGAACACCGGGGAGCTGTTTTTT; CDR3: CASGSTSGLWNTGELFF
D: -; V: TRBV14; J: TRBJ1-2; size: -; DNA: TGTGCCAGCAGCCAAGATCCAACCCTACAGGGCCGTAGTATCTATGGCTACACCTTC; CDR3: CASSQDPTLQGRSIYGYTF
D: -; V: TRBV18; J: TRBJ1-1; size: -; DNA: TGTGCCAGCTCACCCGAGAGGAACACTGAAGCTTTCTTT; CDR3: CASSPERNTEAFF
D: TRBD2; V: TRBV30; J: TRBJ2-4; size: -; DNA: TGTGCCTGGAGTGCAGGGGCTAGCGGGGGGATAAACATTCAGTACTTC; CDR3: CAWSAGASGGINIQYF
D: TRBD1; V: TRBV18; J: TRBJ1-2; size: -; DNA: TGTGCCAGCTCACCGGGGACAGGGGGCGTTGATGGCTACACCTTC; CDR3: CASSPGTGGVDGYTF
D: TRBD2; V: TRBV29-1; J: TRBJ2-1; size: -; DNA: TGCAGCGTGGGACTAGCGGGAGGTGGGAATGAGCAGTTCTTC; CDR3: CSVGLAGGGNEQFF
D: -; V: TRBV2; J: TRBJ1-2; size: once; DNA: TGTGCCAGCAGTGTACTCGCCGCCTCCTATGGCTACACCTTC; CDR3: CASSVLAASYGYTF
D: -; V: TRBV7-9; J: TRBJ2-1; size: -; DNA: TGTGCCAGCAGCTTGGCTTCCTCCAATGAGCAGTTCTTC; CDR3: CASSLASSNEQFF
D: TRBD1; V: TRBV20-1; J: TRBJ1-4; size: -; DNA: TGCAGTGCTAGTCTAGGACAGGACGAAAAACTGTTTTTT; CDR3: CSASLGQDEKLFF
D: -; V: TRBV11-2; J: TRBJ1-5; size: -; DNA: TGTGCCAGCAGCCTCACGGGGGGCAATCAGCCCCAGCATTTT; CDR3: CASSLTGGNQPQHF
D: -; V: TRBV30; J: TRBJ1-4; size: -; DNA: TGTGCCTGGACCTTCCAAATGAGGGGGTTTGCTAATGAAAAACTGTTTTTT; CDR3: CAWTFQMRGFANEKLFF
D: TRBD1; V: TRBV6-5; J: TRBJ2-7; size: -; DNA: TGTGCCAGCTCGGGACAGTTCTACGAGCAGTACTTC; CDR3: CASSGQFYEQYF
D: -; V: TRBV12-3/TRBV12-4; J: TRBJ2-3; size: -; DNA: TGTGCCAGCAGTCCCTTGCGAACAGATACGCAGTATTTT; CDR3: CASSPLRTDTQYF
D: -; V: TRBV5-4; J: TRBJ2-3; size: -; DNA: TGTGCCAGCAGCTTGGCCCTACGGCGGAACACAGATACGCAGTATTTT; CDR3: CASSLALRRNTDTQYF
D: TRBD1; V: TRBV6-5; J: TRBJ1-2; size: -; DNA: TGTGCCAGCAGTTACTCGGGGACAGGGGGCTACTATGGCTACACCTTC; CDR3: CASSYSGTGGYYGYTF
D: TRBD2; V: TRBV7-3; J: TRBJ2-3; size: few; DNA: TGTGCCAGCAGCTGGGGCAGGGAGGGGGATACGCAGTATTTT; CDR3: CASSWGREGDTQYF
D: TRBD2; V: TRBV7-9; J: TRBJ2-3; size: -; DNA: TGTGCCAGCAGCGCCTCCGGGGGGTCCACAGATACGCAGTATTTT; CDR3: CASSASGGSTDTQYF
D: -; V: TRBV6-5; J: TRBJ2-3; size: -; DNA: TGTGCCAGCAGTCAGAGGAGACCTAGCACAGATACGCAGTATTTT; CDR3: CASSQRRPSTDTQYF
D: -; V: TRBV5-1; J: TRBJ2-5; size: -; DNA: TGCGCCAGCAGCCCCGAGGGACTTCTCGGGGTAGAGACCCAGTACTTC; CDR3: CASSPEGLLGVETQYF
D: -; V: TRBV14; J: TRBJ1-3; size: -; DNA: TGTGCCAGCAGCCGGCAGTTAGGGGACACCATATATTTT; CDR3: CASSRQLGDTIYF
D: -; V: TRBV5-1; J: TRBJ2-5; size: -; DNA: TGCGCCAGCAGCCAGAGGACACAGGGCGAGACCCAGTACTTC; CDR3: CASSQRTQGETQYF
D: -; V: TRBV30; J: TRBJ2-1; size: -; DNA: TGTGCCTGGAAGGACAAGAACTCCTACAATGAGCAGTTCTTC; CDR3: CAWKDKNSYNEQFF
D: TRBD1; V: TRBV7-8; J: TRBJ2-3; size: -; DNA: TGTGCCAGCAGCCAAGAGAGACAGGGGGCTGGAGATACGCAGTATTTT; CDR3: CASSQERQGAGDTQYF
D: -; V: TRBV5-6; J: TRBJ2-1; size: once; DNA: TGTGCCAGCAGCTCCCCTTTTATCGATGAGCAGTTCTTC; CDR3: CASSSPFIDEQFF
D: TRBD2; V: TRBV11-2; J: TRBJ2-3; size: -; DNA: TGTGCCAGCAGACTGAGCGGGGCTAGCACAGATACGCAGTATTTT; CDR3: CASRLSGASTDTQYF
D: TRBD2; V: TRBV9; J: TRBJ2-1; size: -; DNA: TGTGCCAGCAGCACTCGGGGGGGCCTCAATGAGCAGTTCTTC; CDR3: CASSTRGGLNEQFF
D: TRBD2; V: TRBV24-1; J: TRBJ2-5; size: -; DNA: TGTGCCACCAGTACTAGCGGGAGGCAAGAGACCCAGTACTTC; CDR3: CATSTSGRQETQYF
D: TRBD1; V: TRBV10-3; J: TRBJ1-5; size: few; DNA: TGTGCCATCAGTGAGTCAGGGGGCCAGGGCCAGCCCCAGCATTTT; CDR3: CAISESGGQGQPQHF
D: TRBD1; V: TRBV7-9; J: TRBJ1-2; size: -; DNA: TGTGCCAGCAGCTCATCCGGGACAGCCTATGGCTACACCTTC; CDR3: CASSSSGTAYGYTF
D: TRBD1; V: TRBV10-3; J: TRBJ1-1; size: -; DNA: TGTGCCATCACACGGACAGGGTTGGTGAACACTGAAGCTTTCTTT; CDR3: CAITRTGLVNTEAFF
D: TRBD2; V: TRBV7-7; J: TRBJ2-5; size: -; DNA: TGTGCTAGCAGTTCCGGACTAGCGGGGAAAGAGACCCAGTACTTC; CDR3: CASSSGLAGKETQYF
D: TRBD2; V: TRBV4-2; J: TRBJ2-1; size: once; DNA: TGTGCCAGCAGCCACCTCACCCGGGGACTAGCGGAGAGCAATGAGCAGTTCTTC; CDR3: CASSHLTRGLAESNEQFF
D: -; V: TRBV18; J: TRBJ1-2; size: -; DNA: TGTGCCAGCTCACCTTCCGGGGGGGGCTATGGCTACACCTTC; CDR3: CASSPSGGGYGYTF
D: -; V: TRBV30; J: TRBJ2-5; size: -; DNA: TGTGCCTGGATCTTTGGAGCGGGCCACCAAGAGACCCAGTACTTC; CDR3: CAWIFGAGHQETQYF
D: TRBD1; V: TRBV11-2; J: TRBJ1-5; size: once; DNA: TGTGCCAGCAGCTTAGGCCCCGGGACAGGGGTTCAGCCCCAGCATTTT; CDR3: CASSLGPGTGVQPQHF
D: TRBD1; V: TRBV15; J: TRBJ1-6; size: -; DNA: TGTGCCACCAGACAGGGGAATTCACCCCTCCACTTT; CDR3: CATRQGNSPLHF
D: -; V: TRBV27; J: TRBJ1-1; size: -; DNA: TGTGCCAGCAGTTTATCTGCCCGGAGGTCAGGCCTTTTCACTGAAGCTTTCTTT; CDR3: CASSLSARRSGLFTEAFF
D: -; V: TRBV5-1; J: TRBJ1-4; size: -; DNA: TGCGCCAGCAGCTTTAGCGCCACAACTAATGAAAAACTGTTTTTT; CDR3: CASSFSATTNEKLFF